This T cell receptor (beta chain) was retrieved from a study of CD8 T cells in ankylosing spondylitis. Study-wide findings and caveats: Among TCR beta sequences, a motif of eight highly homologous variants appeared characteristic of ankylosing spondylitis blood. Reports say disease-linked clones showed up significantly more in matched ankylosing spondylitis synovial fluid. Relatively scarce in peripheral blood, disease-linked clones were CD8+.

Details on this clonotype: Antigen: not known.

Each TCR beta library was made by quantitative 5'-RACE that incorporated molecular barcodes. TCRdb independently ran MiXCR on the 5' RACE reads; one entry per CDR3 protein. The table shows 200,000 to 300,000 distinct CDR3 sequences, with approximately 30% occurring only once. There are 17 residues in the CDR3. CDR1 is DFQATT, CDR2 SNEGSKA, per germline (reference sequence). V dropped 0 bases and J dropped 1; count of bases not matched to a gene: 9. The sequenced sample was blood, either unsorted or a sorted T cell fraction (not recorded which). The source is a male donor with ankylosing spondylitis or in good health (not recorded which). J is TRBJ1-3 and V is TRBV20-1; 7 bases match TRBD1. The CDR3 sequence: CSAREGTATWSGNTIYF. The CDR3, as DNA: TGCAGTGCTAGAGAAGGGACAGCCACCTGGTCTGGAAACACCATATATTTT.